This is a list of T cell receptor beta chains from one sample in a study of CD8+CD57+ T cells in acquired aplastic anemia. A single record per CDR3 protein comes from TCRdb applying MiXCR to the reads. Found here are some 200,000 distinct CDR3 sequences, approximately 48% of them singletons; the top ten hold about 2%. The material sequenced was sorted CD4+, CD8+, or CD8+CD57+ T cells (not recorded which) from PBMCs. These receptors were collected from a human donor with aplastic anemia. Each CDR3 is given with its conserved first and last residue. D genes are given only for firm matches. A clone size is listed for some rows: how often the clone was seen (once, few, many), or a class if it is expanded.

clone_size | d_call | j_call | v_call | cdr3_nt | cdr3_aa
many | TRBD1 | TRBJ1-6 | TRBV2 | TGTGCCAGCAGTGAAGGGGACCCGGGACAGGGGTTCTCACCCCTCCACTTT | CASSEGDPGQGFSPLHF
many | NA | TRBJ2-7 | TRBV7-2 | TGTGCCAGCAGCTTAGGGTATGGGGGTTTCGAGCAGTACTTC | CASSLGYGGFEQYF
NA | NA | TRBJ1-5 | TRBV19 | TGTGCCAGTAGTCGCAAACAGGGTTTGAATCAGCCCCAGCATTTT | CASSRKQGLNQPQHF
few | NA | TRBJ2-3 | TRBV7-2 | TGTGCCAGCAGCTTCCTCGTGAATACGCAGTATTTT | CASSFLVNTQYF
NA | NA | TRBJ2-2 | TRBV27 | TGTGCCAGCAGGCGACAGGCCGGGGAGCTGTTTTTT | CASRRQAGELFF
many | NA | TRBJ1-1 | TRBV14 | TGTGCCAGCAGGGACGCCTTGACAGGGAACACTGAAGCTTTCTTT | CASRDALTGNTEAFF
NA | NA | TRBJ2-5 | TRBV10-1 | TGCGCCAGCAGTGAGTCGCAGGGGCGAGAGACCCAGTACTTC | CASSESQGRETQYF
many | TRBD1 | TRBJ1-4 | TRBV2 | TGTGCCAGCAGCGTGGAAGCAGGGGGCGAGGAAAAACTGTTTTTT | CASSVEAGGEEKLFF
many | TRBD2 | TRBJ2-2 | TRBV9 | TGTGCCAGCAGCGTAGAGGCTAGCGGGGGGGCCAAAAGCGGGGAGCTGTTTTTT | CASSVEASGGAKSGELFF
NA | NA | TRBJ2-2 | TRBV6-2/TRBV6-3 | TGTGCCAGCAGTGACCCACCAGTGGGATACACCGGGGAGCTGTTTTTT | CASSDPPVGYTGELFF
few | NA | TRBJ1-2 | TRBV7-8 | TGTGCCAGCAGCTTAGACGTCGGTGATGGCTACACCTTC | CASSLDVGDGYTF
once | TRBD2 | TRBJ2-3 | TRBV20-1 | TGCAGTGCTAGAGATCCCACTACTAGCGGGGGCACAGATACGCAGTATTTT | CSARDPTTSGGTDTQYF
NA | NA | TRBJ1-5 | TRBV10-3 | TGTGCCAGCAGTGAGGATTGGCCCCAGCATTTT | CASSEDWPQHF
many | TRBD2 | TRBJ2-3 | TRBV5-1 | TGCGCCAGCAGCTGGGGGACTAGCGGGATCACAGATACGCAGTATTTT | CASSWGTSGITDTQYF
NA | NA | TRBJ2-1 | TRBV2 | TGTGCCAGCAGTGCGCAGGGGAATGAGCAGTTCTTC | CASSAQGNEQFF
many | NA | TRBJ2-5 | TRBV12-3/TRBV12-4 | TGTGCCAGCAGTTTAGCGACCAGGGCCCTAGGGGAGACCCAGTACTTC | CASSLATRALGETQYF
NA | NA | TRBJ2-7 | TRBV6-1 | TGTGCCAGCAGTGAGGGGCAGGGTGCGGACTACGAGCAGTACTTC | CASSEGQGADYEQYF
NA | NA | TRBJ2-7 | TRBV5-4 | TGTGCCAGCAGCTTGGCTTCGTCTAGCCTCCACGAGCAGTACTTC | CASSLASSSLHEQYF
NA | NA | TRBJ2-3 | TRBV28 | TGTGCCAGCGATGGGACTTTTCAGACGCAGTATTTT | CASDGTFQTQYF
NA | TRBD1 | TRBJ2-5 | TRBV15 | TGTGCCACCAGCAGAGGGACAGGGGGCCAAGAGACCCAGTACTTC | CATSRGTGGQETQYF
NA | NA | TRBJ2-7 | TRBV10-1 | TGCGCCAGCAGTGAGTCATCTAGCGAGCAGTACTTC | CASSESSSEQYF
many | NA | TRBJ2-1 | TRBV20-1 | TGCAGTGCTAGAGACCCACGGGAACGGGCAAACCTGTACAATGAGCAGTTCTTC | CSARDPRERANLYNEQFF
NA | TRBD2 | TRBJ2-1 | TRBV19 | TGTGCCAGTATTGAGCGGGGGGCGCCGACAAATGAGCAGTTCTTC | CASIERGAPTNEQFF
many | NA | TRBJ2-3 | TRBV20-1 | TGCAGTGCTGGACTGCACACAGATACGCAGTATTTT | CSAGLHTDTQYF
many | NA | TRBJ1-5 | TRBV29-1 | TGCAGCGTGGAATGGGACCCGGGGCAGCCCCAGCATTTT | CSVEWDPGQPQHF
NA | NA | TRBJ2-5 | TRBV7-2 | TGTGCCAGCACCCAAGCAGAAGTCCAGAACCAGTATTTC | CASTQAEVQNQYF
many | TRBD1 | TRBJ1-2 | TRBV19 | TGTGCCAGTAGTCGACAGGGTGATGGCTACACCTTC | CASSRQGDGYTF
NA | NA | TRBJ1-3 | TRBV2 | TGTGCCAGCACGCAGGACTCTGAAAACACCATATATTTT | CASTQDSENTIYF
many | TRBD1 | TRBJ1-2 | TRBV4-3 | TGCGCCAGCAGCCAAGATGGGGCAGGGGGTAGAGGCTACACCTTC | CASSQDGAGGRGYTF